Listed here is a single T cell receptor (beta chain). The data derive from a study of blood T cell repertoires in COVID-19. Study information: Researchers got acute and convalescent COVID-19 samples from the United States, Italy and Spain. PBMCs, B-cell-depleted T cells, or T cells provided the cDNA or gDNA that made up the material.

Original data processing: From reference gene primer amplification, estimates of nucleated cell counts were derived. TCRdb's copy holds only in-frame clones and misses some; the assay was immunoSEQ multiplex PCR. The V and J calls and clone size were taken over from that table, and D and trimming were inferred from the DNA. The table shows fewer than 250,000 clones, with about 83% occurring only once. V was pared by 0 bases and J by 7 bases, with 12 bases between. The CDR3 runs 15 residues. Germline lookup yields CDR1 LGHNA and CDR2 YNFKEQ. This chain joins TRBV4-2 and TRBJ2-2; possible D gene TRBD2, 5 bases. The receptor comes from a woman aged 50 to 60 with acute or convalescent COVID-19. Sequenced: peripheral blood. The DNA for the CDR3 is TGTGCCAGCAGCCAAGAGGCGCGGGTTATCGGGGAGCTGTTTTTT. Its translation is CASSQEARVIGELFF.